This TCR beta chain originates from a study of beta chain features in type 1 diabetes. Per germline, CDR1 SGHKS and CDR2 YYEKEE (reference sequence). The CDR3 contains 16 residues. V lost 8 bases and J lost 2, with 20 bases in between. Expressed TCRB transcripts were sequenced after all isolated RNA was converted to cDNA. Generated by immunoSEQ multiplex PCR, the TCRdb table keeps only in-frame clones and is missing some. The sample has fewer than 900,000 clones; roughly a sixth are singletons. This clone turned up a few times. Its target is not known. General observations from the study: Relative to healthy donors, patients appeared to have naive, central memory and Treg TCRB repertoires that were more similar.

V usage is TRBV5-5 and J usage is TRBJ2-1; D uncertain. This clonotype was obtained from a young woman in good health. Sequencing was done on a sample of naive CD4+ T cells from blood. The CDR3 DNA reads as TGTGCCAGTTCCCCCGCGACTTGGCCGACCTACAATGAGCAGTTCTTC. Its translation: CASSPATWPTYNEQFF.